Following are 19 T cell receptor beta chains from one sample sequenced in a study of T cell responses to AZD1222 COVID-19 vaccine. Libraries were prepared by immunoSEQ multiplex PCR; TCRdb keeps only in-frame clonotypes and omits some of them. The sample contains tens of thousands of clones, around 82% of which appear only once. Sequenced material: peripheral blood, taken on day 0 of AZD1222 vaccination. The receptors here all came from an adult in good health.

This clone has more than one count but fewer than ten. The V call is TRBV5-6, the J call TRBJ1-2; D ambiguous. CDR3 length: 14 amino acids. Germline CDR1 and CDR2: SGHDT and YYEEEE. V was pared by 4 bases and J by 3 bases, with 13 bases between. This CDR3 reads CASSGGRADYGYTF. For the CDR3, the DNA is TGTGCCAGCAGCGGAGGAAGGGCAGACTATGGCTACACCTTC. Together with reference TRBV5-6 and TRBJ1-2, the CDR3 gives the full variable domain: DAGVTQSPTHLIKTRGQQVTLRCSPKSGHDTVSWYQQALGQGPQFIFQYYEEEERQRGNFPDRFSGHQFPNYSSELNVNALLLGDSALYLCASSGGRADYGYTFGSGTRLTVV.

The V call is TRBV11-3, the J call TRBJ2-1; the match to TRBD2 covers 11 bases. This CDR3 is 15 amino acids long. Per the germline V gene, CDR1 is SGHNT and CDR2 is YENEEA. J gave up 4 bases and V 5 bases, and 4 bases lay outside the gene matches. The CDR3 region has the DNA TGTGCCAGCAGCCAACTAGCGGGGGAGTACAATGAGCAGTTCTTC. Protein: CASSQLAGEYNEQFF. The full variable domain, rest sourced from reference TRBV11-3 and TRBJ2-1, is EAGVVQSPRYKIIEKKQPVAFWCNPISGHNTLYWYLQNLGQGPELLIRYENEEAVDDSQLPKDRFSAERLKGVDSTLKIQPAELGDSAVYLCASSQLAGEYNEQFFGPGTRLTVL.

V and J are TRBV3-1 (or the pseudogene TRBV3-2) and TRBJ1-2; D not resolved. CDR3 size: 14 residues. Germline CDR1 reads LGHDT; CDR2 reads YNNKEL (reference sequence). Trimming left V 0 bases short and J 6 bases short, with 11 bases between. The CDR3 loop reads CASSQDQPTNGYTF. DNA for the CDR3: TGTGCCAGCAGCCAAGATCAACCGACGAATGGCTACACCTTC.

The rearrangement uses TRBV6-6 and TRBJ2-3, with 11 bases identical to TRBD2. V trimming: 5 bases; J trimming: 2 bases; junction bases outside the gene matches: 3. The CDR3 loop spans 15 amino acids. In germline, CDR1 is MNHNY, CDR2 SVGAGI (reference sequence). In nucleotides, the CDR3 is TGTGCCAGCAGTCCGACTAGCGGGGCCACAGATACGCAGTATTTT. This sequence encodes CASSPTSGATDTQYF.

This clone occurred a few times. This chain links TRBV21-1 with TRBJ1-1. TRBV21-1 counts as a pseudogene. The CDR3 consists of 14 residues. In DNA, the CDR3 is TGTGCCAGCATTAACAGCCCCGGAGGCACTGAAGCTTTCTTT. Its translation: CASINSPGGTEAFF.

This chain connects TRBV5-4 to TRBJ2-1, with 12 bases lining up with TRBD2. Germline CDR1 is SGHNT and CDR2 is YYREEE (reference sequence). After removal of 3 bases from V and 6 bases from J, the junction contained 1 base not matched to a gene. This CDR3 contains 14 residues. The CDR3 region has the DNA TGTGCCAGCAGCTCTAGCGGGGGGGGCAATGAGCAGTTCTTC. Translation gives CASSSSGGGNEQFF.

V usage is TRBV5-1 and J usage is TRBJ2-2, with 7 bases fitting TRBD2. There are 14 residues in the CDR3. The junction had 7 bases not matched to a gene; V was cut back by 4 bases and J by 7 bases. CDR1 is SGHRS and CDR2 is YFSETQ in the germline V gene. The CDR3 here is CASSVGAGNGELFF. CDR3 bases: TGCGCCAGCAGCGTAGGAGCGGGGAACGGGGAGCTGTTTTTT.

J is TRBJ2-3 and V is TRBV5-1; TRBD1 aligns across 9 bases. The CDR3 is made up of 15 amino acids. Per the germline V gene, CDR1 is SGHRS and CDR2 is YFSETQ. Trimming took 4 bases from V and 2 from J; bases not matched to a gene: 5. DNA of the CDR3: TGCGCCAGCAGCCAGGGACAGGGTTTCACAGATACGCAGTATTTT. Protein sequence: CASSQGQGFTDTQYF.

The V and J genes are TRBV5-1 and TRBJ2-7, with D possibly TRBD2 on 7 matching bases. Between the trimmed V and J ends, which lost 1 base and 6 bases, there was a span of 14 bases. The CDR3 sequence is 14 residues long. The germline CDR1 and CDR2 sequences are SGHRS and YFSETQ. The CDR3 DNA is TGCGCCAGCAGCTTGCGCGGGGGCGGGGGCGAGCAGTACTTC. As protein: CASSLRGGGGEQYF.

The chain carries TRBV10-3 and TRBJ1-1; D possibly corresponds to TRBD1 (5 bases). The CDR3 is 13 residues long. V dropped 11 bases and J dropped 7 bases, with 20 bases sitting between them. In germline, CDR1 is ENHRY, CDR2 SYGVKD. CDR3 sequence reads: CASRVRDFDEAFF. DNA for the CDR3: TGTGCCTCAAGAGTCCGGGACTTCGATGAAGCTTTCTTT.

The table lists this clone with a count of one. The chain links TRBV6-6 to TRBJ2-2, with D possibly TRBD2 on 5 matching bases. CDR1 MNHNY and CDR2 SVGAGI come from the germline V gene (reference sequence). This CDR3 contains 14 residues. V was clipped by 3 bases and J by 5 bases, with 10 bases between them. As DNA, the CDR3 is TGTGCCAGCAGTTATGGAGGAGTAACCGGGGAGCTGTTTTTT. This codes for CASSYGGVTGELFF.

This clone showed up just a few times. The rearrangement links TRBV7-9 to TRBJ1-1; 7 bases are shared with TRBD1. This CDR3 spans 14 amino acids. CDR1 and CDR2 from the germline V gene are SEHNR and FQNEAQ (reference sequence). V shed 5 bases and J 8 bases; nucleotides not matched to a gene: 11. CDR3 DNA sequence: TGTGCCAGCAGCGCCGGGACAGCTACGGCGGAAGCTTTCTTT. As protein: CASSAGTATAEAFF. Based on the CDR3 plus reference TRBV7-9 and TRBJ1-1, the full variable domain is DTGVSQNPRHKITKRGQNVTFRCDPISEHNRLYWYRQTLGQGPEFLTYFQNEAQLEKSRLLSDRFSAERPKGSFSTLEIQRTEQGDSAMYLCASSAGTATAEAFFGQGTRLTVV.

The chain joins TRBV6-5 to TRBJ1-2; D not certain. Trimming removed 8 bases from V and 6 bases from J, with 13 bases in between. The CDR3 runs to 12 residues. Germline assignment: CDR1 MNHEY and CDR2 SVGAGI. The CDR3 spells CASLLEAHGYTF. The CDR3 DNA sequence: TGTGCCAGCCTTTTGGAGGCCCATGGCTACACCTTC.

The chain couples TRBV28 to TRBJ1-2; D is perhaps TRBD1 (6 bases). The CDR3 runs 16 residues. CDR1 and CDR2 (germline): MDHEN, SYDVKM. V lost 6 bases and J 8 bases, leaving 25 bases between the germline ends. This CDR3 is CASRITGRGWVEGYTF. Written as DNA, the CDR3 is TGTGCCAGCAGAATAACAGGGAGGGGATGGGTGGAGGGCTACACCTTC.

V and J are TRBV7-2 and TRBJ2-5, with 8 bases aligning to TRBD1. The V segment lost 3 bases and the J segment 1 base; nucleotides outside the gene matches: 10. The CDR3 totals 17 residues. Looked up from germline, CDR1 is SGHTA and CDR2 is FQGNSA. CDR3 coding DNA: TGTGCCAGCAGCTTGATCGGGACAGGTACCCCCCAAGAGACCCAGTACTTC. Translated, it gives CASSLIGTGTPQETQYF.

This chain uses TRBV28 with TRBJ2-6; D is undetermined. Germline assignment: CDR1 MDHEN and CDR2 SYDVKM. Between the trimmed V and J ends, which lost 6 bases and 0 bases, there was a span of 6 bases. This CDR3 has 14 residues. In DNA, the CDR3 is TGTGCCAGCAGACCAGACTCTGGGGCCAACGTCCTGACTTTC. Protein sequence: CASRPDSGANVLTF.

This clone was detected only a few times. J is TRBJ2-1 and V is TRBV7-8; 8 bases agree with TRBD2. Trimming at V came to 8 bases and at J to 8 bases, leaving 14 bases not matched to a gene. Germline CDR1 is SGHVS and CDR2 is FQNEAQ. The CDR3 sequence is 15 residues long. CDR3 DNA: TGTGCCAGCGGCGCCAACGGGGGGGCCAAAGATGAGCAGTTCTTC. Protein product: CASGANGGAKDEQFF.

The rearrangement uses TRBV10-1 and TRBJ1-3; the D gene is possibly TRBD1 (6 bases). Trimming stripped 2 bases from V and 0 bases from J, with 8 bases between. Per germline, CDR1 WNHNN and CDR2 SYGVQD (reference sequence). The CDR3 extends over 15 amino acids. DNA for the CDR3: TGCGCCAGCAGTGAGGACAGGTACTCTGGAAACACCATATATTTT. Translating it yields CASSEDRYSGNTIYF.

The V gene is TRBV7-2, the J gene TRBJ2-5; 10 bases map to TRBD2. The V gene's germline CDR1 is SGHTA and CDR2 FQGNSA. The CDR3 sequence is 15 residues long. With 0 bases clipped from V and 5 bases from J, the junction kept 3 bases outside the gene matches. The CDR3 coding sequence is TGTGCCAGCAGCTTAGCAGGGACTAGCGACGAGACCCAGTACTTC. It encodes CASSLAGTSDETQYF.